The 17 T cell receptor beta chains presented below share a single source sample, sequenced in a study of shared clonotypes between healthy human individuals (dated by TCRdb to about 2020). CD8 naive samples consisted of CD45RO-negative cells that were positively selected for CCR7, yielding a CD45RA+CCR7+ population without TemRA cells. The library was built by means of the immunoSEQ multiplex PCR assay. TCRdb took this table from immuneACCESS and kept in-frame rearrangements with V and J called. Such tables lack part of the clones; where checked against another copy, unresolved V genes explain under half of the gap, and the rest is unexplained. The sample table lists fewer than 800,000 clones, 92% of them with a count of one. Roughly 24% of the sample is taken by the ten largest. Material: naive CD8+ T cells sorted from blood. The cell subset or site label corresponds to: CD45RA+CCR7+. Receptor source: a man aged 30 to 39 in good health.

This chain connects TRBV5-4 to TRBJ2-1; no clear D gene. Per germline, CDR1 SGHNT and CDR2 YYREEE (reference sequence). The CDR3 has 13 amino acids. V lost 1 base and J 4 bases, leaving 6 bases between the germline ends. The CDR3, as DNA: TGTGCCAGCAGCTTGTGGCCGTACAATGAGCAGTTCTTC. Its protein is CASSLWPYNEQFF.

This chain uses TRBV2 with TRBJ2-2, with D unclear. V lost 8 bases, J lost 1 base, and 11 bases lay in between. Germline CDR1 SNHLY, CDR2 FYNNEI. The CDR3 has 14 residues. Written as DNA, the CDR3 is TGTGCCAGCTCTCCCGTCTTGAACACCGGGGAGCTGTTTTTT. Translation: CASSPVLNTGELFF.

V and J are TRBV19 and TRBJ1-5, with no clear D. CDR1 is LNHDA and CDR2 is SQIVND in the germline V gene (reference sequence). The germline V and J ends were trimmed by 1 base and 3 bases, with 10 bases remaining between them. The CDR3 is 15 residues long. The CDR3 sequence: CASSIVFTLNQPQHF. CDR3 in DNA: TGTGCCAGTAGTATAGTTTTTACCCTCAATCAGCCCCAGCATTTT.

This chain uses TRBV11-2 with TRBJ1-3; D perhaps matches TRBD1 (6 bases). Germline values: CDR1 SGHAT, CDR2 FQNNGV. V gave up 5 bases and J gave up 2 bases, with 16 bases separating them. The CDR3 spans 16 residues. The DNA for the CDR3 is TGTGCCAGCAGCAATACAGGGATTATTACTGGAAACACCATATATTTT. It yields the protein CASSNTGIITGNTIYF.

Here the CDR3 reads CASSLGGGGYTDTQYF. In nucleotides, the CDR3 is TGTGCCAGCAGCTTAGGGGGCGGCGGCTACACAGATACGCAGTATTTT. The chain joins TRBV7-6 to TRBJ2-3, with a possible D match to TRBD1 (5 bases). Trimming took off 1 base at V and 2 bases at J, with 13 bases between the two ends. CDR1 and CDR2 (germline): SGHVS, FNYEAQ. The CDR3 spans 16 residues. Combining the CDR3 with reference TRBV7-6 and TRBJ2-3 gives the whole variable domain GAGVSQSPRYKVTKRGQDVALRCDPISGHVSLYWYRQALGQGPEFLTYFNYEAQQDKSGLPNDRFSAERPEGSISTLTIQRTEQRDSAMYRCASSLGGGGYTDTQYFGPGTRLTVL.

This clone was detected only once. In DNA, the CDR3 is TGTGCCAGCAGCTTGGGGCTCCTCACCTACAATGAGCAGTTCTTC. Protein sequence: CASSLGLLTYNEQFF. This chain joins TRBV7-3 and TRBJ2-1; a possible D gene is TRBD1 (5 bases). Trimming cost V 3 bases and J 2 bases, with 11 bases left between them. This CDR3 has 15 residues. The germline gives CDR1 SGHTA, CDR2 FQGTGA. The full variable domain, in which reference TRBV7-3 and TRBJ2-1 provide the parts outside the CDR3, is GAGVSQTPSNKVTEKGKYVELRCDPISGHTALYWYRQSLGQGPEFLIYFQGTGAADDSGLPNDRFFAVRPEGSVSTLKIQRTERGDSAVYLCASSLGLLTYNEQFFGPGTRLTVL.

The chain employs TRBV7-2 and TRBJ2-7; 12 positions match TRBD2. J was trimmed by 2 bases and V by 5 bases; bases with no gene match: 4. Germline-derived CDR1 and CDR2 are SGHTA and FQGNSA. This CDR3 contains 15 residues. The CDR3 DNA reads as TGTGCCAGCAGCCTGGGACTAGCGGGCGCCTACGAGCAGTACTTC. Amino acids: CASSLGLAGAYEQYF.

This clone was recorded only once. The rearrangement uses TRBV4-1 and TRBJ2-1, with D possibly matching TRBD2 (5 bases). Trimming stripped 1 base from V and 3 bases from J, with 13 bases between. Per the germline V gene, CDR1 is MGHRA and CDR2 is YSYEKL. The CDR3 runs to 16 residues. This chain's CDR3 is CASSQVLGDDYNEQFF. CDR3 coding DNA: TGCGCCAGCAGCCAAGTGTTGGGAGATGACTACAATGAGCAGTTCTTC.

The chain links TRBV28 to TRBJ1-5, with 7 nucleotides matching TRBD1. Losses at the gene ends were 4 bases for V and 6 bases for J; bases not matched to a gene: 6. The germline CDR1 and CDR2 sequences are MDHEN and SYDVKM. The CDR3 totals 14 residues. In DNA, the CDR3 is TGTGCCAGCAGTTCACGGACAGGAATTCAGCCCCAGCATTTT. Protein product: CASSSRTGIQPQHF.

This chain uses TRBV11-2 with TRBJ1-2; D is uncertain. CDR3 size: 13 residues. CDR1 is SGHAT and CDR2 is FQNNGV in the germline V gene. V was clipped by 2 bases and J by 4 bases, with 8 bases between them. CDR3: CASSLLQTYGYTF. CDR3 bases: TGTGCCAGCAGCTTACTTCAGACCTATGGCTACACCTTC.

The table lists this clone with a few counts. The gene calls are TRBV10-3 and TRBJ2-1; 7 bases match TRBD2. The length of the CDR3 is 15 residues. V trimming: 3 bases; J trimming: 5 bases; junction bases outside the gene matches: 7. The V gene's germline CDR1 is ENHRY and CDR2 SYGVKD. The CDR3 sequence is CAISDGGLRNNEQFF. The CDR3 DNA reads as TGTGCCATCAGTGACGGGGGACTACGGAACAATGAGCAGTTCTTC.

J is TRBJ2-7 and V is TRBV7-9; D is perhaps TRBD1 (8 bases). V gave up 10 bases and J gave up 3 bases, with 16 bases separating them. The CDR3 spans 13 residues. The germline gives CDR1 SEHNR, CDR2 FQNEAQ (reference sequence). This CDR3 is CATKQGGNYEQYF. CDR3 DNA sequence: TGTGCCACCAAACAGGGGGGGAACTACGAGCAGTACTTC.

This clone has only a few counts. The rearrangement links TRBV28 to TRBJ2-3, with D unclear. Between the trimmed V and J ends, which lost 3 bases and 2 bases, there was a span of 6 bases. This CDR3 spans 13 amino acids. CDR1 is MDHEN and CDR2 is SYDVKM in the germline V gene. CDR3 sequence: CASSFFLTDTQYF. The DNA of the CDR3 is TGTGCCAGCAGTTTCTTTCTCACAGATACGCAGTATTTT. Supplemented by reference TRBV28 and TRBJ2-3, the full variable domain reads DVKVTQSSRYLVKRTGEKVFLECVQDMDHENMFWYRQDPGLGLRLIYFSYDVKMKEKGDIPEGYSVSREKKERFSLILESASTNQTSMYLCASSFFLTDTQYFGPGTRLTVL.

The table lists this clone with a count of one. The rearrangement links TRBV10-2 to TRBJ2-1, with TRBD2 as a possible D gene (5 bases). The germline V gene encodes CDR1 WSHSY and CDR2 SAAADI. The CDR3 is 13 amino acids. With 8 bases removed from V and 2 bases from J, the gap between germline ends came to 10 bases. The CDR3 sequence: CASGLSTYNEQFF. The CDR3 DNA follows: TGCGCCAGCGGACTTAGCACCTACAATGAGCAGTTCTTC.

The chain joins TRBV28 to TRBJ1-5; D possibly corresponds to TRBD1 (5 bases). The germline V gene encodes CDR1 MDHEN and CDR2 SYDVKM. The CDR3 length is 15 residues. Between the trimmed V and J ends, which lost 4 bases and 0 bases, there was a span of 10 bases. CDR3 amino acids: CASSWDGDSNQPQHF. CDR3 nucleotides: TGTGCCAGCAGTTGGGACGGGGATAGCAATCAGCCCCAGCATTTT.

The rearrangement joins TRBV13 to TRBJ2-2; 7 bases are a match to TRBD1. J was trimmed by 6 bases and V by 0 bases; bases with no gene match: 4. The germline V gene has CDR1 PRHDT and CDR2 FYEKMQ (reference sequence). The CDR3 is 15 amino acids. CDR3 bases: TGTGCCAGCAGCTTAGGGACAGGGTATGCCGGGGAGCTGTTTTTT. Amino acid sequence: CASSLGTGYAGELFF.

The chain has TRBV10-3 and TRBJ2-1; TRBD2 agrees at 14 bases. This CDR3 region has 16 residues. The germline gives CDR1 ENHRY, CDR2 SYGVKD. With V trimmed by 3 bases and J by 8 bases, 6 bases remained unmatched. CDR3 bases: TGTGCCATCAGTGAAACCGGGACTAGCGGGAGCCATGAGCAGTTCTTC. Amino acid sequence: CAISETGTSGSHEQFF.